This is a list of T cell receptor beta chains from one sample in a study of cytomegalovirus exposure and HLA in healthy donors. The table came from immunoSEQ multiplex PCR; TCRdb's copy has only in-frame clones and leaves some out. The data show 150,000 to 200,000 clones, with over 60% seen just once and approximately 1% held by the top ten. The sample taken for sequencing was PBMCs. The origin of the receptors is a middle-aged woman in good health and CMV-seronegative. CDR3s include the opening cysteine and the closing phenylalanine or tryptophan. A D gene is named only where the DNA matches it firmly. Size tells how often a clone was seen (once, few, many) or the class of an expanded clone, and some rows leave it out.

J gene: TRBJ2-1
V gene: TRBV7-9
D gene: NA
clone size: NA
CDR3 protein: CASSERGGAYNEQFF
CDR3 DNA: TGTGCCAGCAGCGAAAGGGGCGGAGCCTACAATGAGCAGTTCTTC

J gene: TRBJ2-7
V gene: TRBV18
D gene: NA
clone size: NA
CDR3 protein: CASSPGGFSYEQYF
CDR3 DNA: TGTGCCAGCTCACCAGGGGGGTTCAGCTACGAGCAGTACTTC

J gene: TRBJ2-2
V gene: TRBV19
D gene: TRBD1
clone size: NA
CDR3 protein: CASSPQGVGELFF
CDR3 DNA: TGTGCCAGTAGTCCACAGGGGGTTGGGGAGCTGTTTTTT

J gene: TRBJ2-7
V gene: TRBV7-8
D gene: TRBD2
clone size: many
CDR3 protein: CASSLRLAGASYEQYF
CDR3 DNA: TGTGCCAGCAGCCTTCGACTAGCGGGGGCCTCCTACGAGCAGTACTTC

J gene: TRBJ1-2
V gene: TRBV20-1
D gene: NA
clone size: few
CDR3 protein: CSAAVGGGYTF
CDR3 DNA: TGCAGTGCCGCCGTGGGGGGTGGCTACACCTTC

J gene: TRBJ2-1
V gene: TRBV29-1
D gene: TRBD2
clone size: NA
CDR3 protein: CSVEGLDDWEGQFF
CDR3 DNA: TGCAGCGTTGAGGGACTAGATGATTGGGAGGGGCAGTTCTTC

J gene: TRBJ1-2
V gene: TRBV27
D gene: NA
clone size: NA
CDR3 protein: CASRGSGFSGSGYTF
CDR3 DNA: TGTGCCAGCAGGGGATCGGGCTTCTCCGGGAGTGGCTACACCTTC

J gene: TRBJ1-1
V gene: TRBV7-8
D gene: TRBD1
clone size: NA
CDR3 protein: CASSSPLPGQRMNTEAFF
CDR3 DNA: TGTGCCAGCAGCTCCCCACTACCGGGACAGCGGATGAACACTGAAGCTTTCTTT

J gene: TRBJ2-6
V gene: TRBV18
D gene: TRBD1
clone size: few
CDR3 protein: CASSGDSPSGANVLTF
CDR3 DNA: TGTGCCAGCTCAGGGGACAGCCCCTCTGGGGCCAACGTCCTGACTTTC

J gene: TRBJ2-1
V gene: TRBV5-1
D gene: TRBD2
clone size: NA
CDR3 protein: CASSPGGGSYAYNEQFF
CDR3 DNA: TGCGCCAGCAGCCCGGGAGGCGGGAGCTACGCCTACAATGAGCAGTTCTTC

J gene: TRBJ1-2
V gene: TRBV5-4
D gene: NA
clone size: NA
CDR3 protein: CASSQGTTNYGYTF
CDR3 DNA: TGTGCCAGCAGCCAGGGGACTACTAACTATGGCTACACCTTC

J gene: TRBJ1-4
V gene: TRBV7-8
D gene: NA
clone size: NA
CDR3 protein: CASSLGARGLDGEKLFF
CDR3 DNA: TGTGCCAGCAGCTTAGGGGCAAGGGGGTTAGATGGTGAAAAACTGTTTTTT

J gene: TRBJ1-1
V gene: TRBV9
D gene: TRBD1
clone size: once
CDR3 protein: CASSVDPGGGTEAFF
CDR3 DNA: TGTGCCAGCAGCGTAGATCCAGGGGGTGGTACTGAAGCTTTCTTT

J gene: TRBJ2-1
V gene: TRBV5-4
D gene: NA
clone size: NA
CDR3 protein: CASSLAGLPGYNEQFF
CDR3 DNA: TGTGCCAGCAGCTTGGCTGGGCTACCAGGCTACAATGAGCAGTTCTTC

J gene: TRBJ2-2
V gene: TRBV6-5
D gene: NA
clone size: NA
CDR3 protein: CASSYGDSLHGELFF
CDR3 DNA: TGTGCCAGCAGTTACGGCGACAGCCTTCACGGGGAGCTGTTTTTT

J gene: TRBJ2-1
V gene: TRBV11-2
D gene: TRBD2
clone size: NA
CDR3 protein: CASSWTSGEGYNEQFF
CDR3 DNA: TGTGCCAGCAGCTGGACTAGCGGGGAAGGGTACAATGAGCAGTTCTTC

J gene: TRBJ2-7
V gene: TRBV7-9
D gene: TRBD1
clone size: NA
CDR3 protein: CASSSDRGRGYEQYF
CDR3 DNA: TGTGCCAGCAGCTCCGACAGGGGCCGGGGCTACGAGCAGTACTTC

J gene: TRBJ2-4
V gene: TRBV12-5
D gene: NA
clone size: NA
CDR3 protein: CASGSWPGVRGKNIQYF
CDR3 DNA: TGTGCTAGTGGTTCATGGCCGGGAGTGAGGGGCAAAAACATTCAGTACTTC

J gene: TRBJ2-2
V gene: TRBV5-1
D gene: NA
clone size: NA
CDR3 protein: CASSPNVRDDTGELFF
CDR3 DNA: TGCGCCAGCAGCCCCAATGTGCGGGACGACACCGGGGAGCTGTTTTTT

J gene: TRBJ1-5
V gene: TRBV7-2
D gene: NA
clone size: NA
CDR3 protein: CASSLDRQPQHF
CDR3 DNA: TGTGCCAGCAGCTTAGATCGTCAGCCCCAGCATTTT

J gene: TRBJ2-2
V gene: TRBV2
D gene: TRBD1
clone size: NA
CDR3 protein: CASTRTGPSNTGELFF
CDR3 DNA: TGTGCCAGCACTAGGACAGGACCTTCGAACACCGGGGAGCTGTTTTTT

J gene: TRBJ1-3
V gene: TRBV6-1
D gene: NA
clone size: NA
CDR3 protein: CASSEVQEGNTIYF
CDR3 DNA: TGTGCCAGCAGTGAAGTACAGGAGGGAAACACCATATATTTT

J gene: TRBJ1-2
V gene: TRBV2
D gene: NA
clone size: NA
CDR3 protein: CASSDPMSGYTF
CDR3 DNA: TGTGCCAGCAGTGATCCTATGTCGGGCTACACCTTC

J gene: TRBJ2-5
V gene: TRBV11-3
D gene: TRBD2
clone size: NA
CDR3 protein: CASSLVAGETQYF
CDR3 DNA: TGTGCCAGCAGCTTAGTAGCGGGAGAGACCCAGTACTTC

J gene: TRBJ2-1
V gene: TRBV4-3
D gene: TRBD2
clone size: few
CDR3 protein: CASSQGTSGRNEQFF
CDR3 DNA: TGCGCCAGCAGCCAAGGGACTAGCGGAAGGAATGAGCAGTTCTTC

J gene: TRBJ1-3
V gene: TRBV7-2
D gene: NA
clone size: NA
CDR3 protein: CASSQRGHQLSGNTIYF
CDR3 DNA: TGTGCCAGCAGCCAGCGGGGACATCAGCTCTCTGGAAACACCATATATTTT

J gene: TRBJ2-7
V gene: TRBV19
D gene: TRBD1
clone size: NA
CDR3 protein: CASSAQQGAGRQYF
CDR3 DNA: TGTGCCAGTAGTGCACAACAGGGGGCCGGTAGACAGTACTTC

J gene: TRBJ1-5
V gene: TRBV19
D gene: TRBD1
clone size: NA
CDR3 protein: CASRPRQGSQPQHF
CDR3 DNA: TGTGCCAGTAGACCAAGACAGGGGAGTCAGCCCCAGCATTTT

J gene: TRBJ1-2
V gene: TRBV9
D gene: TRBD1
clone size: NA
CDR3 protein: CASSVAPTGVYGYTF
CDR3 DNA: TGTGCCAGCAGCGTAGCCCCCACAGGGGTCTATGGCTACACCTTC

J gene: TRBJ1-3
V gene: TRBV18
D gene: NA
clone size: NA
CDR3 protein: CASSLGQNSGNTIYF
CDR3 DNA: TGTGCCAGCTCACTCGGACAAAACTCTGGAAACACCATATATTTT

J gene: TRBJ1-3
V gene: TRBV30
D gene: TRBD1
clone size: once
CDR3 protein: CAWSGQGGTGNTIYF
CDR3 DNA: TGTGCCTGGAGTGGACAGGGGGGGACTGGAAACACCATATATTTT

J gene: TRBJ2-1
V gene: TRBV19
D gene: NA
clone size: NA
CDR3 protein: CASSIENPGAYNEQFF
CDR3 DNA: TGTGCCAGTAGTATAGAAAATCCCGGGGCCTACAATGAGCAGTTCTTC

J gene: TRBJ2-3
V gene: TRBV7-9
D gene: NA
clone size: NA
CDR3 protein: CASTSRGKTDTQYF
CDR3 DNA: TGTGCCAGCACCTCTCGCGGTAAAACAGATACGCAGTATTTT

J gene: TRBJ2-1
V gene: TRBV30
D gene: NA
clone size: NA
CDR3 protein: CAWAQNHEQFF
CDR3 DNA: TGTGCCTGGGCCCAGAATCATGAGCAGTTCTTC

J gene: TRBJ1-3
V gene: TRBV5-1
D gene: TRBD1
clone size: NA
CDR3 protein: CASSLVPGGYGNTIYF
CDR3 DNA: TGCGCCAGCAGCTTGGTTCCAGGGGGCTATGGAAACACCATATATTTT

J gene: TRBJ1-5
V gene: TRBV4-3
D gene: NA
clone size: NA
CDR3 protein: CASSQDRGQRNQPQHF
CDR3 DNA: TGCGCCAGCAGCCAAGATAGAGGACAGCGAAATCAGCCCCAGCATTTT

J gene: TRBJ2-1
V gene: TRBV27
D gene: TRBD1
clone size: NA
CDR3 protein: CASSLDTGGYYNEQFF
CDR3 DNA: TGTGCCAGCAGTTTGGATACAGGGGGGTACTACAATGAGCAGTTCTTC

J gene: TRBJ2-1
V gene: TRBV7-3
D gene: TRBD2
clone size: NA
CDR3 protein: CASSLLAGVPYNEQFF
CDR3 DNA: TGTGCCAGCAGCCTGCTGGCGGGAGTTCCCTACAATGAGCAGTTCTTC

J gene: TRBJ1-3
V gene: TRBV19
D gene: TRBD1
clone size: few
CDR3 protein: CATTQGTAFSGNTIYF
CDR3 DNA: TGTGCCACCACACAGGGGACCGCTTTCTCTGGAAACACCATATATTTT

J gene: TRBJ2-1
V gene: TRBV5-4
D gene: NA
clone size: NA
CDR3 protein: CASRGALADNEQFF
CDR3 DNA: TGTGCCAGCAGGGGGGCCTTGGCGGACAATGAGCAGTTCTTC

J gene: TRBJ2-2
V gene: TRBV29-1
D gene: TRBD2
clone size: NA
CDR3 protein: CSVRSGGPGELFF
CDR3 DNA: TGCAGCGTAAGGAGCGGGGGACCCGGGGAGCTGTTTTTT

J gene: TRBJ2-1
V gene: TRBV19
D gene: TRBD2
clone size: NA
CDR3 protein: CASSATSGAYNEQFF
CDR3 DNA: TGTGCCAGTAGTGCCACTAGCGGGGCGTACAATGAGCAGTTCTTC

J gene: TRBJ1-1
V gene: TRBV5-8
D gene: NA
clone size: NA
CDR3 protein: CASEIQGQAAFF
CDR3 DNA: TGTGCCAGCGAAATTCAGGGGCAAGCAGCTTTCTTT

J gene: TRBJ2-3
V gene: TRBV18
D gene: TRBD2
clone size: NA
CDR3 protein: CASSPRPLSGGAADTQYF
CDR3 DNA: TGTGCCAGCTCACCACGCCCCTTATCGGGAGGGGCGGCAGATACGCAGTATTTT

J gene: TRBJ2-1
V gene: TRBV19
D gene: NA
clone size: NA
CDR3 protein: CASSITAGQQFF
CDR3 DNA: TGTGCCAGTAGTATAACGGCGGGGCAACAGTTCTTC

J gene: TRBJ1-1
V gene: TRBV5-1
D gene: TRBD1
clone size: NA
CDR3 protein: CASTLQGSTEAFF
CDR3 DNA: TGCGCCAGCACCTTACAGGGGAGCACTGAAGCTTTCTTT

J gene: TRBJ1-4
V gene: TRBV2
D gene: NA
clone size: NA
CDR3 protein: CASSIHATNEKLFF
CDR3 DNA: TGTGCCAGCAGCATACACGCAACTAATGAAAAACTGTTTTTT

J gene: TRBJ2-1
V gene: TRBV19
D gene: TRBD2
clone size: NA
CDR3 protein: CASSMGPRTSGNHYEQFF
CDR3 DNA: TGTGCCAGTAGTATGGGACCTCGGACTAGCGGGAACCATTATGAGCAGTTCTTC

J gene: TRBJ2-7
V gene: TRBV29-1
D gene: NA
clone size: once
CDR3 protein: CSVEGGRQGYEQYF
CDR3 DNA: TGCAGCGTTGAAGGAGGAAGGCAGGGTTACGAGCAGTACTTC

J gene: TRBJ2-5
V gene: TRBV12-5
D gene: NA
clone size: NA
CDR3 protein: CASGPGFSGETQYF
CDR3 DNA: TGTGCTAGTGGCCCAGGGTTCAGCGGGGAGACCCAGTACTTC

J gene: TRBJ1-2
V gene: TRBV5-4
D gene: NA
clone size: once
CDR3 protein: CASSLAGQNYGYTF
CDR3 DNA: TGTGCCAGCAGCTTGGCGGGACAAAACTATGGCTACACCTTC

J gene: TRBJ1-1
V gene: TRBV12-5
D gene: NA
clone size: NA
CDR3 protein: CASGFTDRNTEAFF
CDR3 DNA: TGTGCTAGTGGTTTTACGGACAGGAACACTGAAGCTTTCTTT

J gene: TRBJ2-1
V gene: TRBV14
D gene: TRBD2
clone size: NA
CDR3 protein: CASSRPAGGPWNEQFF
CDR3 DNA: TGTGCCAGCAGCCGCCCAGCGGGAGGGCCATGGAATGAGCAGTTCTTC

J gene: TRBJ2-1
V gene: TRBV9
D gene: NA
clone size: NA
CDR3 protein: CASSVGEIPWDYEQFF
CDR3 DNA: TGTGCCAGCAGCGTAGGGGAGATCCCATGGGACTATGAGCAGTTCTTC